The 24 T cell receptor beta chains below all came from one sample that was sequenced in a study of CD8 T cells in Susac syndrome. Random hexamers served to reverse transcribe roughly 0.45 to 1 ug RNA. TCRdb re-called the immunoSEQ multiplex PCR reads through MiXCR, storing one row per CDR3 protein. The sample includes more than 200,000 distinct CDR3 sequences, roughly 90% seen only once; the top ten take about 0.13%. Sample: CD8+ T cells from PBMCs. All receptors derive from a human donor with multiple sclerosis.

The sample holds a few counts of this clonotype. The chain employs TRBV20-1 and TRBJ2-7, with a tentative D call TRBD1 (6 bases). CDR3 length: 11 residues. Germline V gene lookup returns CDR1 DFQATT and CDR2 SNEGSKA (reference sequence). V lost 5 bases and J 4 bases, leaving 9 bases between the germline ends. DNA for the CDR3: TGCAGTGCTCCTCAGGGGTACGAGCAGTACTTC. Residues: CSAPQGYEQYF.

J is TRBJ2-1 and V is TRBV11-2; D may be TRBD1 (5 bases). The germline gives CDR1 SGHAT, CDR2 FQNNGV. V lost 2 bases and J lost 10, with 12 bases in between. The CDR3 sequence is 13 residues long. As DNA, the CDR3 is TGTGCCAGCAGCTTAACTGACAGTACAGAGCAGTTCTTC. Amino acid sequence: CASSLTDSTEQFF.

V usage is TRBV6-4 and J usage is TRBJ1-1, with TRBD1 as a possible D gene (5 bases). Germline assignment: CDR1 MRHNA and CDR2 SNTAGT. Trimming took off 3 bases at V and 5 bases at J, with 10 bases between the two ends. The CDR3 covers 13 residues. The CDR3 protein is CASSEGWGTEAFF. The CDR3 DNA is TGTGCCAGCAGTGAAGGGTGGGGGACTGAAGCTTTCTTT.

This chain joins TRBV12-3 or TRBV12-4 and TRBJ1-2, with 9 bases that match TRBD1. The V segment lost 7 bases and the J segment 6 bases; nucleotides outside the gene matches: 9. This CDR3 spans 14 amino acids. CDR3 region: CASKNGTGFDGYTF. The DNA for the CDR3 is TGTGCCAGCAAAAACGGGACAGGGTTTGATGGCTACACCTTC.

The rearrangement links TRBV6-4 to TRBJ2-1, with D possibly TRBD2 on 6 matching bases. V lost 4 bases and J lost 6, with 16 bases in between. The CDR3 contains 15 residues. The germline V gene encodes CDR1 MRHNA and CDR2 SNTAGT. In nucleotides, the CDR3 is TGTGCCAGCAGTGCACTAGCAGGCTTGGCCAATGAGCAGTTCTTC. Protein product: CASSALAGLANEQFF.

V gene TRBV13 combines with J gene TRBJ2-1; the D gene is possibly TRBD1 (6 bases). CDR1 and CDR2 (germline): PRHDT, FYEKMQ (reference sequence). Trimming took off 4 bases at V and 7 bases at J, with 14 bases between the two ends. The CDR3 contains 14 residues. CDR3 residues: CASSWGHEGNEQFF. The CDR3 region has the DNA TGTGCCAGCAGCTGGGGACACGAAGGGAATGAGCAGTTCTTC.

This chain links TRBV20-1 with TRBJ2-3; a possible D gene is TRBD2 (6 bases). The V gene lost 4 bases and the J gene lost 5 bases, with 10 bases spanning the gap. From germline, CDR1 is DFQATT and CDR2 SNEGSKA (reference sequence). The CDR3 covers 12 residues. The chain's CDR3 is CSATLGGDTQYF. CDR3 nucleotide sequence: TGCAGTGCTACCCTCGGGGGAGATACGCAGTATTTT.

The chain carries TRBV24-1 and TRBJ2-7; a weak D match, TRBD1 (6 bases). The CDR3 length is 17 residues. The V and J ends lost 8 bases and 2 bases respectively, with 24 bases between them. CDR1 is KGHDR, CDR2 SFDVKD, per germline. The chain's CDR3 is CATTTGSLNGSTYEQYF. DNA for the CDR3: TGTGCCACCACCACAGGGAGTCTAAATGGGAGTACCTACGAGCAGTACTTC.

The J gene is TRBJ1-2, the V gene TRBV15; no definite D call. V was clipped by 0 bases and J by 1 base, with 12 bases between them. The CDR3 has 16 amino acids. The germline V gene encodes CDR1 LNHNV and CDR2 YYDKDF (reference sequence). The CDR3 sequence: CATSRDRADLNYGYTF. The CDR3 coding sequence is TGTGCCACCAGCAGAGATCGGGCAGACCTTAACTATGGCTACACCTTC.

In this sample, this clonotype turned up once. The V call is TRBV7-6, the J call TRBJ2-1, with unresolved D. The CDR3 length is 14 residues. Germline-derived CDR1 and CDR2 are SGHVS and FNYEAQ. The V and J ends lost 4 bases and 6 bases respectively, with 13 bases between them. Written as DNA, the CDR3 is TGTGCCAGCAGCTCCAGCCAGGAATCCAATGAGCAGTTCTTC. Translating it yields CASSSSQESNEQFF.

Written as DNA, the CDR3 is TGTGCCAGCAGCCCCGTGTATTTT. Protein: CASSPVYF. The rearrangement uses TRBV7-8 and TRBJ2-3; no firm D call. CDR3 size: 8 residues. Trimming took 5 bases from V and 14 from J, leaving 5 bases between them. Looked up from germline, CDR1 is SGHVS and CDR2 is FQNEAQ.

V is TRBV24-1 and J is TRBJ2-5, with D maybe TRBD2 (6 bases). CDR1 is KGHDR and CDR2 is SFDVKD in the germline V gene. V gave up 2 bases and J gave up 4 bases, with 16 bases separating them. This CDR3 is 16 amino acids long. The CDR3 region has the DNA TGTGCCACCAGTGATTATAGCGCGGGGTATGGAGAGACCCAGTACTTC. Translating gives CATSDYSAGYGETQYF.

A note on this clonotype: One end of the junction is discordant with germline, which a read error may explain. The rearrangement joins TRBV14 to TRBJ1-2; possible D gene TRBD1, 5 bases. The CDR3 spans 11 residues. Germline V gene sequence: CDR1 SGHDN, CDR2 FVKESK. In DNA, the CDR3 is TGTGCCAGCAGCCAAGGGCAGGGTGCCATCTTC. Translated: CASSQGQGAIF.

The CDR3 nucleotides are TGTGCCAGCAGTCTCTCCGGGCTCGAAGTTCATTCACCCCTCCACTTT. Translation: CASSLSGLEVHSPLHF. This rearrangement joins TRBV27 to TRBJ1-6, with D unresolved. CDR3 size: 16 residues. The germline gives CDR1 MNHEY, CDR2 SMNVEV (reference sequence). The ends were cut back, 5 bases at V and 8 bases at J, with 19 bases in the middle.

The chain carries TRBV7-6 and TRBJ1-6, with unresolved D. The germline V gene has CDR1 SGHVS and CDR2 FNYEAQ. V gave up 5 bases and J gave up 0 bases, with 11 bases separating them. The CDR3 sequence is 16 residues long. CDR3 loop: CASSVTVSSYNSPLHF. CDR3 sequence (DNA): TGTGCCAGCAGCGTTACAGTAAGCTCCTATAATTCACCCCTCCACTTT.

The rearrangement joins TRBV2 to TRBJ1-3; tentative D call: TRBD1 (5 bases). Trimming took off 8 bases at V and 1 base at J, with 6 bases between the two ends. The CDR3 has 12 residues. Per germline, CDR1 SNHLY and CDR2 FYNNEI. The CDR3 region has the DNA TGTGCCAGCTGGGGGTCTGGAAACACCATATATTTT. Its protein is CASWGSGNTIYF.

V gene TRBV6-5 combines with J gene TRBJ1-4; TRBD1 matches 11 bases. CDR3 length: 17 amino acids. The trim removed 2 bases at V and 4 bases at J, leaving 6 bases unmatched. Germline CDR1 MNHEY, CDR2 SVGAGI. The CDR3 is CASSYHGTGGNNEKLFF. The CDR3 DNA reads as TGTGCCAGCAGTTACCACGGGACAGGGGGGAATAATGAAAAACTGTTTTTT.

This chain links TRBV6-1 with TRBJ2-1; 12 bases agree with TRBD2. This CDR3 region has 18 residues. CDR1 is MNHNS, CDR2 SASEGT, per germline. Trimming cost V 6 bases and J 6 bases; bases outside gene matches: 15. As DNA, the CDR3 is TGTGCCAGCAGCCGGAAGTCGCTAGCGGGAGGGCCAGGCAATGAGCAGTTCTTC. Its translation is CASSRKSLAGGPGNEQFF.

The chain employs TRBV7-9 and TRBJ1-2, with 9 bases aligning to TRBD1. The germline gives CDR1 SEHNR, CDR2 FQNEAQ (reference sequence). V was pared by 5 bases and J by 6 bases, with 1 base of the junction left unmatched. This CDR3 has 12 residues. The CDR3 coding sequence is TGTGCCAGCAGCCGGACAGGGGATGGCTACACCTTC. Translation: CASSRTGDGYTF.

The CDR3 here is CASSLNGFSNEQFF. CDR3 bases: TGTGCCAGCAGCCTAAACGGTTTCTCCAATGAGCAGTTCTTC. The chain combines TRBV5-4 with TRBJ2-1; unclear D gene. CDR1 is SGHNT, CDR2 YYREEE, per germline (reference sequence). V lost 4 bases, J lost 6 bases, and 14 bases lay in between. CDR3 length equals 14 residues.

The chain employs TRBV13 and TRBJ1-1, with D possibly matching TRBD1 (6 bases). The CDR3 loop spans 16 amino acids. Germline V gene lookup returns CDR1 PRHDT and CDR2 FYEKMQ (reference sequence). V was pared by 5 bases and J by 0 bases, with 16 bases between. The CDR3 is CASSPFQGMVNTEAFF. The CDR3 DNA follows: TGTGCCAGCAGCCCCTTTCAGGGGATGGTGAACACTGAAGCTTTCTTT.

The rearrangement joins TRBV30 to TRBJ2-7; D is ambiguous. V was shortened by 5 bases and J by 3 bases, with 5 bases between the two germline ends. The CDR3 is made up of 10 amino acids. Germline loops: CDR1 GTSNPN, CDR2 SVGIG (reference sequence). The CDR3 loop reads CAWGDYEQYF. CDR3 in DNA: TGTGCCTGGGGGGACTACGAGCAGTACTTC.

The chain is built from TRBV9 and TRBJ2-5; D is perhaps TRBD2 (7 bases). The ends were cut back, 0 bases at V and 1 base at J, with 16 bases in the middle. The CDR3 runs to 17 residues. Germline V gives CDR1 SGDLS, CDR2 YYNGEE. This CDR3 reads CASSVGVLGGAQETQYF. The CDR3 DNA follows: TGTGCCAGCAGCGTAGGGGTACTAGGGGGGGCCCAAGAGACCCAGTACTTC.

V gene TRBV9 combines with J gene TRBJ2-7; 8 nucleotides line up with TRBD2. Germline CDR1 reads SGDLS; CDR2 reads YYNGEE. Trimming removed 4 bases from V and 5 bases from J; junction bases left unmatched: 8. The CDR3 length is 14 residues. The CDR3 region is CASSTREGGNEQYF. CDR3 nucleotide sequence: TGTGCCAGCAGCACCCGGGAGGGCGGGAACGAGCAGTACTTC.